This T cell receptor beta chain was sequenced during a study of blood T cell repertoires in COVID-19. Turning to the study itself: Spain, Italy and the United States supplied samples that represented acute and convalescent COVID-19. T cells, B-cell-depleted T cells, or PBMCs supplied cDNA or gDNA.

CDR1 is KGHDR and CDR2 is SFDVKD in the germline V gene. The CDR3 runs 12 residues. V was trimmed by 4 bases and J by 4 bases, leaving 4 bases between them. In the source study's methods: Estimation of nucleated cell counts relied on the amplification of reference gene primers. Sequenced by immunoSEQ multiplex PCR; TCRdb stores in-frame clones only, minus some. V and J calls and clone size follow that table, whereas D and trimming were derived from the DNA. Counted here are some 250,000 clones, roughly 86% occurring once; the ten biggest clones make up roughly 0.8%. The rearrangement links TRBV24-1 to TRBJ1-5; no definite D call. The origin of this receptor is a woman aged 25 to 39 with acute or convalescent COVID-19. Sequenced: peripheral blood. CDR3 protein: CATSDSNQPQHF. The CDR3 DNA reads as TGTGCCACCAGTGACAGTAATCAGCCCCAGCATTTT.